Below are 27 T cell receptor beta chains sequenced from a single sample in a study of cytomegalovirus exposure and HLA in healthy donors. Primers for the PCR totalled 60 Vbeta and 13 Jbeta. TCRdb keeps only in-frame clones here, not all; method: immunoSEQ multiplex PCR. Of tens of thousands of clones listed, about four fifths are singletons. Material: PBMCs. Receptors were obtained from a female donor in good health and CMV-seronegative.

This chain links TRBV9 with TRBJ1-1, with D unclear. With 3 bases removed from V and 3 bases from J, the gap between germline ends came to 12 bases. Per germline, CDR1 SGDLS and CDR2 YYNGEE. This CDR3 comprises 14 residues. The CDR3 protein is CASSAGAADTEAFF. DNA of the CDR3: TGTGCCAGCAGCGCCGGAGCGGCGGACACTGAAGCTTTCTTT. Full variable domain (rest looked up from reference TRBV9 and TRBJ1-1): DSGVTQTPKHLITATGQRVTLRCSPRSGDLSVYWYQQSLDQGLQFLIQYYNGEERAKGNILERFSAQQFPDLHSELNLSSLELGDSALYFCASSAGAADTEAFFGQGTRLTVV.

The J gene is TRBJ2-1, the V gene TRBV29-1; 8 bases match TRBD1. The CDR3 length is 12 residues. Looked up from germline, CDR1 is SQVTM and CDR2 is ANQGSEA. The CDR3 loop reads CRSPGQEDEQFF. CDR3 bases: TGCAGGTCACCGGGACAGGAGGATGAGCAGTTCTTC.

This chain uses TRBV7-9 with TRBJ2-1, with 8 positions matching TRBD2. The CDR3 has 15 amino acids. V was clipped by 2 bases and J by 6 bases; unmatched bases: 6. CDR1 SEHNR and CDR2 FQNEAQ come from the germline V gene (reference sequence). The CDR3 sequence: CASSLRGGPSNEQFF. The DNA of the CDR3 is TGTGCCAGCAGCTTACGGGGGGGCCCCTCCAATGAGCAGTTCTTC.

The chain links TRBV19 to TRBJ2-7; D may be TRBD2 (6 bases). This CDR3 is built from 14 residues. Germline CDR1 is LNHDA and CDR2 is SQIVND (reference sequence). Trimming stripped 2 bases from V and 7 bases from J, with 15 bases between. The CDR3 sequence: CASSITGPRGEQYF. CDR3 coding DNA: TGTGCCAGTAGTATAACCGGGCCCCGGGGGGAGCAGTACTTC.

This clone was detected a few times. The chain employs TRBV7-9 and TRBJ1-1; no definite D call. The CDR3 spans 12 residues. The germline gives CDR1 SEHNR, CDR2 FQNEAQ (reference sequence). Trimming took 5 bases from V and 1 from J, leaving 5 bases between them. This CDR3 reads CASSEGNTEAFF. Here the CDR3 DNA reads TGTGCCAGCAGCGAGGGGAACACTGAAGCTTTCTTT.

The V gene is TRBV6-1, the J gene TRBJ1-3; D remains unclear. The CDR3 is made up of 15 amino acids. The germline gives CDR1 MNHNS, CDR2 SASEGT. With 3 bases removed from V and 4 bases from J, the gap between germline ends came to 13 bases. CDR3 residues: CASSDSRESGNTIYF. The CDR3 nucleotides are TGTGCCAGCAGTGACTCCCGGGAGTCGGGAAACACCATATATTTT.

This chain uses TRBV6-4 with TRBJ2-3; D may be TRBD2 (5 bases). Germline V gives CDR1 MRHNA, CDR2 SNTAGT. V lost 2 bases and J lost 1, with 10 bases in between. The CDR3 spans 15 residues. The DNA of the CDR3 is TGTGCCAGCAGTGACCGGACTTTACGCACAGATACGCAGTATTTT. Protein: CASSDRTLRTDTQYF.

The chain carries TRBV4-3 and TRBJ2-4; D may be TRBD1 (6 bases). The CDR3 has 15 residues. Trimming removed 2 bases from V and 6 bases from J, with 14 bases in between. Per germline, CDR1 LGHNA and CDR2 YSLEER. The DNA for the CDR3 is TGCGCCAGCAGCCAACAACTACAGGGTCCAAACATTCAGTACTTC. It specifies CASSQQLQGPNIQYF.

The CDR3 sequence is CASSYDRSRAYEQYF. The CDR3 coding sequence is TGTGCCAGCAGCTATGACAGGTCGAGGGCCTACGAGCAGTACTTC. The chain combines TRBV7-9 with TRBJ2-7, with D perhaps TRBD1 (6 bases). Trimming cost V 4 bases and J 2 bases, with 15 bases left between them. In germline, CDR1 is SEHNR, CDR2 FQNEAQ (reference sequence). CDR3 size: 15 residues.

This sequence joins TRBV2 and TRBJ1-1; D gene ambiguous. Between the trimmed V and J ends, which lost 5 bases and 4 bases, there was a span of 8 bases. Germline V lookup: CDR1 SNHLY, CDR2 FYNNEI. There are 12 residues in the CDR3. This chain's CDR3 is CASSYHFTEAFF. The CDR3 DNA reads TGTGCCAGCAGTTATCACTTCACTGAAGCTTTCTTT. Using reference TRBV2 and TRBJ1-1 for the parts outside the CDR3, the full variable domain is EPEVTQTPSHQVTQMGQEVILRCVPISNHLYFYWYRQILGQKVEFLVSFYNNEISEKSEIFDDQFSVERPDGSNFTLKIRSTKLEDSAMYFCASSYHFTEAFFGQGTRLTVV.

The J gene is TRBJ1-1, the V gene TRBV5-4; D gene ambiguous. This CDR3 is built from 15 residues. V was pared by 4 bases and J by 0 bases, with 13 bases between. CDR1 SGHNT and CDR2 YYREEE come from the germline V gene (reference sequence). The CDR3 DNA follows: TGTGCCAGCAGCCCCAACAGCCTAATGAACACTGAAGCTTTCTTT. Its protein is CASSPNSLMNTEAFF.

CDR3 residues: CASSPGLAGWLDTQYF. CDR3 sequence (DNA): TGTGCCAGCAGCCCAGGACTAGCGGGGTGGCTTGATACGCAGTATTTT. V and J are TRBV5-4 and TRBJ2-3; 12 bases line up with TRBD2. V was pared by 4 bases and J by 6 bases, with 9 bases of the junction left unmatched. This CDR3 spans 16 amino acids. Germline CDR1 is SGHNT and CDR2 is YYREEE (reference sequence).

Points on this clone: The sample carries other DNA sequences with the same CDR3. CDR3 residues: CASSLEYRATGNTIYF. For the CDR3, the DNA is TGCGCCAGCAGCTTGGAATACAGGGCCACTGGAAACACCATATATTTT. The gene calls are TRBV5-1 and TRBJ1-3; D may be TRBD1 (6 bases). Germline V gives CDR1 SGHRS, CDR2 YFSETQ. The CDR3 contains 16 residues. Trimming removed 0 bases from V and 2 bases from J, with 12 bases in between.

This clone has only a few counts. V gene TRBV6-5 combines with J gene TRBJ2-1, with 9 bases lining up with TRBD1. V lost 6 bases and J lost 4; bases outside the gene matches: 7. This CDR3 is 15 amino acids long. Germline V gene data show CDR1 as MNHEY and CDR2 as SVGAGI. The CDR3 DNA reads TGTGCCAGCAGCTACCCGGGACAGGGATACAATGAGCAGTTCTTC. Translated: CASSYPGQGYNEQFF.

The chain uses TRBV6-5 and TRBJ2-3; D remains unclear. Trimming took 0 bases from V and 5 from J, leaving 15 bases between them. CDR3 length equals 16 residues. CDR1 and CDR2 (germline): MNHEY, SVGAGI. In DNA form, the CDR3 reads TGTGCCAGCAGTTACTCCATAACACCACGAATAGATACGCAGTATTTT. As protein: CASSYSITPRIDTQYF.

This clone was seen more than once but under ten times. J is TRBJ2-1 and V is TRBV7-9; D is possibly TRBD2 (6 bases). The CDR3 has 15 amino acids. Trimming removed 2 bases at V and 8 bases at J, with 16 bases between. Germline values: CDR1 SEHNR, CDR2 FQNEAQ (reference sequence). The CDR3 sequence is CASSLSGLRADEQFF. CDR3 DNA sequence: TGTGCCAGCAGCTTATCGGGACTCAGAGCAGATGAGCAGTTCTTC.

The rearrangement links TRBV19 to TRBJ1-3, with a weak D call TRBD1 (6 bases). The CDR3 sequence is 15 residues long. The germline V gene has CDR1 LNHDA and CDR2 SQIVND (reference sequence). V lost 5 bases and J 4 bases, leaving 15 bases between the germline ends. CDR3 region: CASSFRTGPGNTIYF. For the CDR3, the DNA is TGTGCCAGTAGTTTCCGAACAGGGCCCGGAAACACCATATATTTT.

Worth noting for this clone: At one end the junction does not follow the germline gene, possibly because of a read error. This chain joins TRBV20-1 and TRBJ2-5; D perhaps matches TRBD1 (6 bases). Germline CDR1 and CDR2: DFQATT and SNEGSKA (reference sequence). The CDR3 spans 11 residues. CDR3 amino acids: CSAPARQVQHF. In DNA, the CDR3 is TGCAGTGCCCCAGCCCGACAGGTCCAGCACTTC.

This chain joins TRBV19 and TRBJ1-6; D is uncertain. V was trimmed by 5 bases and J by 5 bases, leaving 16 bases between them. The CDR3 runs 16 residues. CDR1 LNHDA and CDR2 SQIVND come from the germline V gene (reference sequence). CDR3 loop: CASSEYAQIDNSPLHF. In DNA form, the CDR3 reads TGTGCCAGTAGTGAGTACGCTCAAATAGATAATTCACCCCTCCACTTT. Full variable domain (remainder filled in from reference TRBV19 and TRBJ1-6): DGGITQSPKYLFRKEGQNVTLSCEQNLNHDAMYWYRQDPGQGLRLIYYSQIVNDFQKGDIAEGYSVSREKKESFPLTVTSAQKNPTAFYLCASSEYAQIDNSPLHFGNGTRLTVT.

The count of this clone is one. The CDR3 reads CASSPTTGTGNTIYF. Here the CDR3 DNA reads TGTGCCAGCAGTCCTACAACGGGGACTGGAAACACCATATATTTT. The rearrangement uses TRBV6-6 and TRBJ1-3; D gene uncertain. V was trimmed by 5 bases and J by 2 bases, leaving 13 bases between them. Germline V gene data show CDR1 as MNHNY and CDR2 as SVGAGI (reference sequence). The CDR3 is made up of 15 amino acids.

This clone was seen once. The chain couples TRBV20-1 to TRBJ1-3; the D is unclear. V dropped 6 bases and J dropped 4 bases, with 7 bases sitting between them. The CDR3 has 11 residues. Germline V gene sequence: CDR1 DFQATT, CDR2 SNEGSKA (reference sequence). The CDR3 DNA reads TGCAGTGCAGAACGGGGAAACACCATATATTTT. Translating it yields CSAERGNTIYF.

The CDR3 spells CASIRGLAGFTDTQYF. The CDR3 bases are TGTGCCAGCATCCGGGGGCTAGCGGGGTTTACAGATACGCAGTATTTT. V usage is TRBV2 and J usage is TRBJ2-3; TRBD2 matches 9 bases. This CDR3 has 16 amino acids. Germline lookup yields CDR1 SNHLY and CDR2 FYNNEI. Germline trimming cut 7 bases from V and 3 bases from J; bases unmatched to any gene: 11.

The table lists this clone with a count of one. The CDR3 loop reads CASSPGWGTATYEQYF. The CDR3 DNA sequence: TGCGCCAGCAGTCCCGGATGGGGGACTGCTACCTACGAGCAGTACTTC. V and J are TRBV10-1 and TRBJ2-7; D is possibly TRBD2 (6 bases). The CDR3 has 16 amino acids. Germline V CDR1 and CDR2: WNHNN, SYGVQD (reference sequence). Deletions cut 5 bases from V and 2 bases from J, with 19 bases between.

This chain connects TRBV6-5 to TRBJ2-1; the D gene is possibly TRBD2 (7 bases). Trimming removed 5 bases at V and 4 bases at J, with 15 bases between. This CDR3 has 15 residues. From germline, CDR1 is MNHEY and CDR2 SVGAGI. The CDR3 DNA follows: TGTGCCAGCAGTCTTTGGGGGGGGGCTTACAATGAGCAGTTCTTC. This gives the protein CASSLWGGAYNEQFF.

This chain links TRBV30 with TRBJ1-4, with TRBD1 matching 9 bases. The CDR3 is made up of 15 amino acids. CDR1 is GTSNPN and CDR2 is SVGIG in the germline V gene (reference sequence). After removal of 2 bases from V and 7 bases from J, the junction contained 8 bases not matched to a gene. CDR3 in DNA: TGTGCCTGGAGTATGAACAGGGGGCAGGGTGAAAAACTGTTTTTT. It translates to CAWSMNRGQGEKLFF.

The chain employs TRBV5-1 and TRBJ1-2; TRBD1 matches 7 bases. Unmatched junction bases numbered 5, after V lost 4 bases and J lost 8 bases. The germline gives CDR1 SGHRS, CDR2 YFSETQ. The CDR3 consists of 12 residues. The CDR3 DNA is TGCGCCAGCAGCCAGGGGGGTTTGGGCTACACCTTC. Its protein is CASSQGGLGYTF.

This clone has just a few counts. The V call is TRBV5-1, the J call TRBJ1-1, with no clear D. The CDR3 is made up of 13 amino acids. V lost 5 bases and J lost 2, with 10 bases in between. CDR1 and CDR2 (germline): SGHRS, YFSETQ. CDR3 region: CASRLVPNTEAFF. The CDR3 DNA reads TGCGCCAGCAGATTAGTCCCAAACACTGAAGCTTTCTTT.